Below, 3 T cell receptor beta chains from the same sample are listed, as sequenced in a study of blood T cell repertoires in COVID-19. Repertoires were generated with immunoSEQ multiplex PCR, while TCRdb's copy carries only in-frame clones and drops some. Among 20,000 to 25,000 clones listed, about nine tenths were seen once. The sample was peripheral blood. The source of these receptors is a woman aged 70-85 years with active COVID-19.

The chain is built from TRBV19 and TRBJ2-3; the D gene is possibly TRBD2 (6 bases). There are 14 residues in the CDR3. Germline V gives CDR1 LNHDA, CDR2 SQIVND (reference sequence). V was trimmed by 3 bases and J by 2 bases, leaving 9 bases between them. The CDR3 coding sequence is TGTGCCAGTAGTATCGCGGGGAACACAGATACGCAGTATTTT. As protein: CASSIAGNTDTQYF.

The chain combines TRBV2 with TRBJ1-6, with D possibly TRBD1 on 5 matching bases. V lost 7 bases and J 0 bases, leaving 13 bases between the germline ends. Germline loops: CDR1 SNHLY, CDR2 FYNNEI. The CDR3 has 16 residues. CDR3 loop: CASTAGSSSYNSPLHF. CDR3 DNA sequence: TGTGCCAGCACTGCAGGGTCTAGCTCCTATAATTCACCCCTCCACTTT.

This chain connects TRBV7-2 to TRBJ2-7, with 9 bases fitting TRBD2. V lost 5 bases and J lost 6; bases outside the gene matches: 5. Germline CDR1 reads SGHTA; CDR2 reads FQGNSA. CDR3 length: 13 residues. CDR3 protein: CASSLLREGEQYF. The CDR3 bases are TGTGCCAGCAGCCTATTGCGGGAGGGCGAGCAGTACTTC.